The subject of this entry is one TCR beta chain. Its antigen specificity is not known. The sample holds no much larger clone one base away, and base qualities are not on file. From the cysteine through the phenylalanine, the CDR3 covers 14 amino acids. CDR3 DNA is the only sequence kept; it has 42 bases, read in frame from the first base. Here V drops 5 bases and J drops 0 bases, and the junction holds 0 bases not matched to any gene. Based on the germline V gene, the CDR1 and CDR2 sequences are KGHSH and LQKENI. Receptor libraries were prepared by 5' RACE. Sequencer: Illumina HiSeq 2500. A second PCR of about 7 to 12 cycles was performed with a sample-barcoded 5' primer and a J-beta primer mix. A unique molecular identifier was introduced onto each TCR beta cDNA molecule by a template-switch 5' adaptor carrying 12 random nucleotides. Each sample yielded at least 3 million CDR3-containing paired-end reads. The Mint cDNA synthesis kit, primed by a TRBC-specific oligonucleotide, was used to synthesize first-strand cDNA from all RNA. Following uracil-DNA glycosylase treatment, a first 18-cycle PCR with universal primers M1SS and BC2_uni_R was performed on all cDNA. Turning to the authors' computational methods: For normalization, 1 million high-quality reads, each with a distinct molecular identifier, were randomly selected from each sample. Reads with shared molecular identifiers were discarded instead of being binned into consensus sequences. CDR3 identification, clonotype clustering and error correction used MiTCR with a Q25 quality threshold and the strictest error-elimination algorithm. A nonparametric unseen species model with Euler transformation was used to estimate lower-bound total TCR beta diversity. The public reads were run again by TCRdb, first through fastp at Q25 and then through MiXCR, and only productive beta chains were kept. Every distinct CDR3 protein forms one entry, paired with its most common genes and DNA. The authors' filters were not applied to this entry. In this sample the table shows roughly 790,000 distinct CDR3 sequences, approximately 43% of which occur a single time. Approximately 22% of the sample is in the top ten clones.

The entry originates in a study of blood T cells in healthy people across ages (dated by TCRdb to the mid-2010s). As for the study more broadly: In model experiments, template switching captured roughly one uniquely barcoded TCR beta cDNA molecule for every two T cells. The study measured age-related changes in TCR beta repertoire diversity using deep sequencing normalized with unique cDNA molecular identifiers. Four age groups were formed from the donors: young (average approximately 15 years), middle-aged (around 41), aged (62) and long-lived (approximately 78). Donors of different ages were randomly distributed across sequencing lanes to avoid experimental bias. Two additional independent replicas of 1 million unique cDNA reads from the same blood draw were analyzed for two donors (one aged 18 to 29 and one aged 80 or older). On the study overall, not on this receptor specifically: Because the CMV infection status of the donors was unknown, age-related changes in expanded clonotypes may potentially have been confounded. Compared with the aged group, more naive CD4+ T cells, fewer expanded clones and increased TCR diversity were shown by the long-lived group, suggesting age selection. Observed TCR beta diversity correlated strongly with the percentage of naive T cells measured by flow cytometry. Since profiling was done on bulk unsorted PBMCs, naive and antigen-experienced compartments could not be conclusively compared. As age increased, observed TCR beta diversity per million T cells dropped in a roughly linear way, and a significant reduction was already evident by age about 36. Estimates of total diversity from one million sequenced T cells were regarded as lower bounds and underestimates.

Systemically healthy Caucasian individuals from Russia, approximately 39 in total and aged roughly 6 to 100 years, were included as donors. Roughly 10 milliliters of peripheral blood were drawn from each donor into EDTA-treated Vacutainer tubes. PBMCs were isolated by Ficoll-Paque density-gradient centrifugation, with at least 6 million obtained per sample. Trizol reagent was used to extract total RNA from PBMCs, with at least 5.5 micrograms per sample. Naive CD45RAhigh/CD27high T cell percentages were measured by flow cytometry on a PBMC aliquot from every donor. This clonotype was obtained from a woman aged 60-75 years in good health. The chain couples TRBV18 to TRBJ2-3, and 9 junctional nucleotides match TRBD2. Sequenced sample: blood. CDR3 sequence: CASSTSGSTDTQYF. The DNA sequence is as follows: TGTGCCAGCTCAACTAGCGGGAGCACAGATACGCAGTATTTT.